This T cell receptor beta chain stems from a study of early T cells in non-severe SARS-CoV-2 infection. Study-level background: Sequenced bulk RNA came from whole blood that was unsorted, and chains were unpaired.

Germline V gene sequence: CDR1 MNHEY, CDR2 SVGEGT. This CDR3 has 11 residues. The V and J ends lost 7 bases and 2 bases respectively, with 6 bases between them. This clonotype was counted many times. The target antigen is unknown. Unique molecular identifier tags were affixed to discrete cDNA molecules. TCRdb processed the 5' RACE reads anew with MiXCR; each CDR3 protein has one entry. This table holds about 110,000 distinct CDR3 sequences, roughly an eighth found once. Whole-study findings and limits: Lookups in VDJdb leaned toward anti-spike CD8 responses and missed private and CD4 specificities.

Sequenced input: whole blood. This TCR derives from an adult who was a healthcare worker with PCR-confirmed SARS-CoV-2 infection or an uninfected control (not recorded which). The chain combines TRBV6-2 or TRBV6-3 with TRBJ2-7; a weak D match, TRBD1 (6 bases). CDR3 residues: CASTGAYEQYF. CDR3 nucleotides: TGTGCCAGCACAGGGGCCTACGAGCAGTACTTC.